The rows below give T cell receptor beta chains drawn from one sample of a study of low-dose radiotherapy and immunotherapy resistance in tumors. TCRdb re-called the reads through MiXCR, storing one row per CDR3 protein. The sample holds around 76,000 distinct CDR3 sequences, around a third seen once. The sample consisted of PBMCs, taken before treatment. Receptor source: a female donor with ovarian cancer. CDR3s include the opening cysteine and the closing phenylalanine or tryptophan. D genes are given only for firm matches. The size of a clone is reported for some rows only, either as once, few or many, or as a class for expanded clones.

TRBJ2-1	TRBD1	TRBV7-3	many	TGTGCCAGCAGCTCAGGGGGCCGCTCCTACAATGAGCAGTTCTTC	CASSSGGRSYNEQFF
TRBJ1-1	-	TRBV4-2	many	TGTGCCAGCAGCCAAGATTGGGGGAACACTGAAGCTTTCTTT	CASSQDWGNTEAFF
TRBJ2-2	TRBD1	TRBV12-3/TRBV12-4	-	TGTGCCAGCAACCTAAGGACAGGAACCGGGGAGCTGTTTTTT	CASNLRTGTGELFF
TRBJ2-2	TRBD2	TRBV7-6	once	TGTGCCAGCAGCTTAGAACTAGCGGGAGCCAACACCGGGGAGCTGTTTTTT	CASSLELAGANTGELFF
TRBJ2-1	TRBD2	TRBV20-1	-	TGCAGTGCTCTAGCGGGAGGAAAGTACAATGAGCAGTTCTTC	CSALAGGKYNEQFF
TRBJ2-4	TRBD2	TRBV28	-	TGTGCCAGCAGTTTACTCGGGACGGGAGGGGCCAAAAACATTCAGTACTTC	CASSLLGTGGAKNIQYF
TRBJ2-1	TRBD1	TRBV28	-	TGTGCCAGCAGGGATAGACAGGGCGGTGAGCAGTTCTTC	CASRDRQGGEQFF
TRBJ2-1	TRBD2	TRBV12-3/TRBV12-4	many	TGTGCCAGCAGTGAGCGAGCGGGAAGCTCCTACAATGAGCAGTTCTTC	CASSERAGSSYNEQFF
TRBJ2-1	-	TRBV6-5	few	TGTGCCAGCAGTCAAATTAGCGGAAGGGCCCTCTACAATGAGCAGTTCTTC	CASSQISGRALYNEQFF
TRBJ2-7	TRBD2	TRBV18	-	TGTGCCAGCTCACCAAGTGGAGCGGGAGAGTCCGAGCAGTACTTC	CASSPSGAGESEQYF
TRBJ2-1	-	TRBV24-1	-	TGTGCCACCAGTGATACGAGGGGGGGACAGGCGGCCAATGAGCAGTTCTTC	CATSDTRGGQAANEQFF
TRBJ2-2	TRBD2	TRBV12-3/TRBV12-4	many	TGTGCCAGCAGGCCCCTCGGGAGGGGGGACACCGGGGAGCTGTTTTTT	CASRPLGRGDTGELFF
TRBJ1-3	-	TRBV7-9	many	TGTGCCAGCAGCTTAGTCCGGGCAGGGATCGGGCGCTCTGGAAACACCATATATTTT	CASSLVRAGIGRSGNTIYF
TRBJ2-7	-	TRBV7-8	many	TGTGCCAGCAGCTTAAGGGGGACTACGAACGAGCAGTACTTC	CASSLRGTTNEQYF
TRBJ2-7	-	TRBV6-6	many	TGTGCCAGCAGTCGCGGCGGTTTGCGCGGGACCCCCAACGAGCAGTACTTC	CASSRGGLRGTPNEQYF
TRBJ1-6	TRBD1	TRBV12-3/TRBV12-4	-	TGTGCCAGCAGAACGGGACAGGGCGCAGACTATAATTCACCCCTCCACTTT	CASRTGQGADYNSPLHF